Following are 9 T cell receptor beta chains from one sample sequenced in a study of post-analysis software for immune sequencing data. Whole-study results and caveats: A handful of TRBV segments were significantly more frequent in patients than in controls. TRBV5-6, TRBV5-1 and TRBV20-1 were among these segments.

Each TCR beta cDNA library carried unique molecular identifiers. From the PCR reads, TCRdb called clonotypes with MiXCR, one entry per CDR3 protein. Of approximately 350,000 distinct CDR3 sequences listed, approximately 33% are singletons. No antigen has been identified for these receptors. Sequenced input: blood. The receptors come from a girl aged 5-17 years with multiple sclerosis.

In this sample, this clonotype turned up a few times. The genes are TRBV29-1 and TRBJ2-5; 7 nucleotides agree with TRBD2. The DNA matches TRBJ2-7 better at its end, which makes the J call doubtful. Per the germline V gene, CDR1 is SQVTM and CDR2 is ANQGSEA. The CDR3 has 13 residues. The CDR3 coding sequence is TGCAGCGTTGTGAAGCTAGCGGAGAGCGAGCAGTACTTC. This gives the protein CSVVKLAESEQYF.

This clonotype has only a few counts. The chain combines TRBV5-5 with TRBJ1-1, with TRBD1 matching 7 bases. The germline V gene has CDR1 SGHKS and CDR2 YYEKEE (reference sequence). The CDR3 length is 16 residues. V shed 4 bases, J shed 0 bases, and the junction held 9 bases outside the gene matches. CDR3 amino acids: CASSLWTGTMNTEAFF. DNA of the CDR3: TGTGCCAGCAGCCTTTGGACAGGAACTATGAACACTGAAGCTTTCTTT.

V and J are TRBV3-1 and TRBJ2-3; maybe TRBD2 (5 bases). Germline V lookup: CDR1 LGHDT, CDR2 YNNKEL (reference sequence). V was cut by 3 bases and J by 8 bases, with 21 bases left in between. There are 16 residues in the CDR3. CDR3 loop: CASSHPMVGSAVTQYF. CDR3 in DNA: TGTGCCAGCAGCCATCCGATGGTGGGGAGCGCAGTTACGCAGTATTTT.

The rearrangement uses TRBV6-5 and TRBJ2-6; D unresolved. Germline values: CDR1 MNHEY, CDR2 SVGAGI. V was cut by 11 bases and J by 2 bases, with 7 bases left in between. The CDR3 totals 12 residues. The CDR3 here is CAGGPGANVLTF. As DNA, the CDR3 is TGTGCCGGCGGTCCTGGGGCCAACGTCCTGACTTTC.

This chain joins TRBV7-3 and TRBJ2-1, with 7 bases matching TRBD2. V dropped 2 bases and J dropped 9; count of bases not matched to a gene: 4. The CDR3 runs 13 residues. Germline V gives CDR1 SGHTA, CDR2 FQGTGA. CDR3: CASSLGWGGEQFF. DNA of the CDR3: TGTGCCAGCAGCTTAGGGTGGGGGGGTGAGCAGTTCTTC.

This clonotype was picked up a small number of times. The rearrangement links TRBV11-2 to TRBJ2-6; the match to TRBD2 covers 13 bases. The junction had 12 bases not matched to a gene; V was cut back by 4 bases and J by 0 bases. Germline CDR1 SGHAT, CDR2 FQNNGV. The CDR3 extends over 21 amino acids. The CDR3 protein is CASSSGPYTSGGGSGANVLTF. The CDR3 DNA follows: TGTGCCAGCAGCTCTGGCCCCTACACTAGCGGGGGGGGCTCTGGGGCCAACGTCCTGACTTTC.

On this clonotype: The junction shows a germline mismatch at one end, possibly a read error. The genes are TRBV12-3 or TRBV12-4 and TRBJ2-1, with 8 bases fitting TRBD2. The CDR3 loop spans 15 amino acids. CDR3 sequence reads: CASRLAGYAYNEQFF. DNA for the CDR3: TGTGCCAGCAGGTTAGCGGGGTACGCCTACAATGAGCAGTTCTTC.

The genes are TRBV5-1 and TRBJ2-3, with D possibly matching TRBD2 (6 bases). The germline V gene has CDR1 SGHRS and CDR2 YFSETQ. The CDR3 covers 11 residues. V was pared by 5 bases and J by 8 bases, with 9 bases between. The CDR3 sequence is CASRGGVTQYF. CDR3 coding DNA: TGCGCCAGCAGGGGAGGAGTTACGCAGTATTTT.

This chain joins TRBV2 and TRBJ2-5; 9 bases map to TRBD1. V was pared by 0 bases and J by 4 bases, with 3 bases of the junction left unmatched. The CDR3 spans 15 residues. Germline lookup yields CDR1 SNHLY and CDR2 FYNNEI. CDR3 DNA: TGTGCCAGCAGTGAAGCCGGGACAGGGCGAGAGACCCAGTACTTC. Its protein product is CASSEAGTGRETQYF.